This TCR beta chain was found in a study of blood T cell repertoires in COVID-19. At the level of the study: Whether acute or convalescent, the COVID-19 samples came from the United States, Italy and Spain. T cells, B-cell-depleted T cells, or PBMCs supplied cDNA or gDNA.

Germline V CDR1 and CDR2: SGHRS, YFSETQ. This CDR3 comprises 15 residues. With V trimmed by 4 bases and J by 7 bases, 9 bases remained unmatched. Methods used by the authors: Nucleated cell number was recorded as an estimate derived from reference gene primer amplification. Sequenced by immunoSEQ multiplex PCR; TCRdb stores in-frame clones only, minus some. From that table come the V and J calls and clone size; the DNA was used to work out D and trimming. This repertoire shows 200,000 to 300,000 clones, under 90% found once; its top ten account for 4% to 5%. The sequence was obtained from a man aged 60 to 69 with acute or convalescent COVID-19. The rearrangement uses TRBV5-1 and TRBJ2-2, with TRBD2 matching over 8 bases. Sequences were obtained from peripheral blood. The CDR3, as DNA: TGCGCCAGCAGCGGTCGAGCGGGAGTTAGCGGGGAGCTGTTTTTT. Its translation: CASSGRAGVSGELFF.